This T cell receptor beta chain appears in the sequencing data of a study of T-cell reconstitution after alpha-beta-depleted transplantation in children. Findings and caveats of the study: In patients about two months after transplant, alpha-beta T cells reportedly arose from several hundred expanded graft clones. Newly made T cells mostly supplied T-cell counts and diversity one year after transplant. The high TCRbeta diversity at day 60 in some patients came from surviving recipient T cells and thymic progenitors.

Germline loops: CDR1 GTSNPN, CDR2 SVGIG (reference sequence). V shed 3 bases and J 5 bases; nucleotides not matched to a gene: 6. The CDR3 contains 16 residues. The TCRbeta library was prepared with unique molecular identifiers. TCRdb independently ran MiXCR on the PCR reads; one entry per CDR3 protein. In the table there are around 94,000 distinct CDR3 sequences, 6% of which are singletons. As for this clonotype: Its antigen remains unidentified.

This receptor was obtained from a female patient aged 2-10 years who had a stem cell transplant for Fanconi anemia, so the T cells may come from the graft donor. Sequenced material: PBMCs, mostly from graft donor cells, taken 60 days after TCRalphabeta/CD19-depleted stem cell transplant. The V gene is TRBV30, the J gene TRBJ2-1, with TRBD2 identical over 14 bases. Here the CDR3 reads CAWRGTSGSVNNEQFF. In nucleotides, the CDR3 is TGTGCCTGGAGGGGGACTAGCGGGAGTGTAAACAATGAGCAGTTCTTC.